The clone carrying this T cell receptor beta chain was seen only a few times. Its antigen is undetermined. The length of the CDR3 is 15 residues. V was clipped by 5 bases and J by 0 bases; unmatched bases: 2. Germline-derived CDR1 and CDR2 are SGHVS and FQNEAQ. TCRdb re-called the 5' RACE reads through MiXCR, storing one row per CDR3 protein. The sample carries about 57,000 distinct CDR3 sequences, roughly 28% recorded once. Study results and caveats: Tumor Treg TCRs overlapped most with tumor naive CD4+ cells.

The sequenced sample was tumor-infiltrating memory CD4+ T cells sorted from the breast tumor. Specified subset: memory CD4+ T cells, CD4+CD45RO+CD25-. The clonotype was recovered from a female donor with breast cancer. This chain connects TRBV7-8 to TRBJ2-7, with 12 bases that match TRBD2. The CDR3 spells CASSRTSGDSYEQYF. Written as DNA, the CDR3 is TGTGCCAGCAGCCGGACTAGCGGGGACTCCTACGAGCAGTACTTC. The full variable domain, rest sourced from reference TRBV7-8 and TRBJ2-7, is GAGVSQSPRYKVAKRGQDVALRCDPISGHVSLFWYQQALGQGPEFLTYFQNEAQLDKSGLPSDRFFAERPEGSVSTLKIQRTQQEDSAVYLCASSRTSGDSYEQYFGPGTRLTVT.